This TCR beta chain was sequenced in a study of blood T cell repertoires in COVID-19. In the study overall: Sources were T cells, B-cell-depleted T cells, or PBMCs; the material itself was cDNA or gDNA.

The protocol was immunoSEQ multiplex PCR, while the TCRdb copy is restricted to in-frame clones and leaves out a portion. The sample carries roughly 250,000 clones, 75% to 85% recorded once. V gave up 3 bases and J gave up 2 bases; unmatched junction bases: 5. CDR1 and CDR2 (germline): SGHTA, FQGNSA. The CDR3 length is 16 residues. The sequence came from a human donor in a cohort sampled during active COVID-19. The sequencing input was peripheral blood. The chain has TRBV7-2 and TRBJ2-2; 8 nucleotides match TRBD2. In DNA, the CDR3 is TGTGCCAGCAGCTTGGCGGGGGGACTCAACACCGGGGAGCTGTTTTTT. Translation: CASSLAGGLNTGELFF.